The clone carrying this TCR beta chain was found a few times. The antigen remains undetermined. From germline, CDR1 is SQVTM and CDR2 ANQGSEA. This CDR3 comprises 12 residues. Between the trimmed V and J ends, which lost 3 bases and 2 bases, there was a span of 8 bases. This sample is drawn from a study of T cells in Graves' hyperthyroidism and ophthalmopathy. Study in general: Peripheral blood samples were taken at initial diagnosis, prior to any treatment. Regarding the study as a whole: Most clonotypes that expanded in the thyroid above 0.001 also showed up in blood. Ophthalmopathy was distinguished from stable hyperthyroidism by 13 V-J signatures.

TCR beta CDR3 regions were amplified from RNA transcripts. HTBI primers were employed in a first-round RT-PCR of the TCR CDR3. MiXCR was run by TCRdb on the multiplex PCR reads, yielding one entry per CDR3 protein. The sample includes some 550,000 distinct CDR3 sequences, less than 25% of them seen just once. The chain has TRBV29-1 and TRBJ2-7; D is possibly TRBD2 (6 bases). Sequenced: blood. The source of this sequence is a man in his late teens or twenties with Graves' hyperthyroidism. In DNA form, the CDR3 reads TGCAGCGTTGAGGAGGGCCCCTACGAGCAGTACTTC. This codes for CSVEEGPYEQYF.